Listed here are 3 T cell receptor beta chains from one sample, sequenced in a study of T cell responses to AZD1222 COVID-19 vaccine. Repertoires were generated with immunoSEQ multiplex PCR, while TCRdb's copy carries only in-frame clones and drops some. The table includes some 200,000 clones, approximately 90% detected once. Material: peripheral blood, obtained 28 days after the second AZD1222 dose. Receptors were obtained from an adult who received the AZD1222 COVID-19 vaccine.

The CDR3 DNA is TGTGCCAGCGTTAAGTCGGGTGGAAACACCATATATTTT. Translating gives CASVKSGGNTIYF. The V and J genes are TRBV6-5 and TRBJ1-3; D not resolved. Germline V gene lookup returns CDR1 MNHEY and CDR2 SVGAGI. This CDR3 comprises 13 residues. Trimming cost V 8 bases and J 3 bases, with 11 bases left between them.

The rearrangement joins TRBV28 to TRBJ2-3; D tentatively reads TRBD1 or TRBD2 (5 bases each). Germline-derived CDR1 and CDR2 are MDHEN and SYDVKM. This CDR3 is built from 13 residues. Trimming pared 6 bases from V and 2 bases from J, leaving 9 bases between. In nucleotides, the CDR3 is TGTGCCAGCAGCCACGGGGCCACAGATACGCAGTATTTT. Protein: CASSHGATDTQYF.

The V call is TRBV7-2, the J call TRBJ2-1; possibly TRBD2 for D (7 bases). The germline CDR1 and CDR2 sequences are SGHTA and FQGNSA. This CDR3 is 14 amino acids long. Trimming took 8 bases from V and 5 from J, leaving 16 bases between them. CDR3 protein: CASGGGGLHNEQFF. CDR3 nucleotides: TGTGCCAGCGGGGGAGGGGGACTCCACAATGAGCAGTTCTTC.